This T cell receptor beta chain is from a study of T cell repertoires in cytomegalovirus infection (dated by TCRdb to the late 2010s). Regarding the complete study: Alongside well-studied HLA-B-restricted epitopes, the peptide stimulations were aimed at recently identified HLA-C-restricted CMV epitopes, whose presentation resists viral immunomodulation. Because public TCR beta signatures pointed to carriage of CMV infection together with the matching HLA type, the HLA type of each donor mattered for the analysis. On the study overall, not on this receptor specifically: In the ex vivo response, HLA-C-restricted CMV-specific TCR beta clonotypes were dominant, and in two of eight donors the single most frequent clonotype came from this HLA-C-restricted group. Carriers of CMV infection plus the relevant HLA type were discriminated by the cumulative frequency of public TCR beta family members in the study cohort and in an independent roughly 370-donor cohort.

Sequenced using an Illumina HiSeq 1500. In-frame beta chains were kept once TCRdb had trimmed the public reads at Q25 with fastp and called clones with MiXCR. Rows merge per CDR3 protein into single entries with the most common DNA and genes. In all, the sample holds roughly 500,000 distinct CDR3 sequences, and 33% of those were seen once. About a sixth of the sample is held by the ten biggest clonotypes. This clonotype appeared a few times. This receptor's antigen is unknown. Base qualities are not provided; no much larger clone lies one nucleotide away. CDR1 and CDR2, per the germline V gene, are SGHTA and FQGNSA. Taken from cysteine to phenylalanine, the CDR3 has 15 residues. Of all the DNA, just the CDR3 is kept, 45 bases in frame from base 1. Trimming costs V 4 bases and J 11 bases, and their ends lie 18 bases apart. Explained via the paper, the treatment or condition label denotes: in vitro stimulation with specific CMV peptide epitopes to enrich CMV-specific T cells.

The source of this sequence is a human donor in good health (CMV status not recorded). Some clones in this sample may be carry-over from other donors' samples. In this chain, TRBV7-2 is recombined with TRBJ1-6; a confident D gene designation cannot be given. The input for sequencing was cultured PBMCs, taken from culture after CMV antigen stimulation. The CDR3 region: CASSSFLLEGTPLHF. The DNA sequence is TGTGCCAGCAGCTCCTTTCTTCTAGAAGGGACACCCCTCCACTTT. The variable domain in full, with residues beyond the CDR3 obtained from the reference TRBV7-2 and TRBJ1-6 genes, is GAGVSQSPSNKVTEKGKDVELRCDPISGHTALYWYRQSLGQGLEFLIYFQGNSAPDKSGLPSDRFSAERTGGSVSTLTIQRTQQEDSAVYLCASSSFLLEGTPLHFGNGTRLTVT.